The clone carrying this TCR beta chain occurred many times. Its antigen is currently unknown. These data belong to a study of early T cells in non-severe SARS-CoV-2 infection. The CDR3 spans 18 residues. V dropped 0 bases and J dropped 4 bases, with 21 bases sitting between them. Per germline, CDR1 LGHNA and CDR2 YNFKEQ. Study observations and caveats: Anti-spike CD8 responses were favored in VDJdb matching, and private and CD4 specificities were missed.

The TCR library protocol was used to attach unique molecular identifiers. These identifiers were attached to individual cDNA molecules. A single record per CDR3 protein comes from TCRdb applying MiXCR to the 5' RACE reads. This sample yields tens of thousands of distinct CDR3 sequences, of which 6.5% to 7.5% are seen a single time; roughly 5.6% belongs to the top ten. Sample: whole blood, taken at baseline. This TCR was recovered from an adult who was a healthcare worker with PCR-confirmed SARS-CoV-2 infection or an uninfected control (not recorded which). The J gene is TRBJ2-5, the V gene TRBV4-2, with a weak D call TRBD2 (6 bases). CDR3: CASSQERRVNFGGETQYF. In DNA, the CDR3 is TGTGCCAGCAGCCAAGAAAGGAGGGTTAATTTCGGGGGAGAGACCCAGTACTTC.